These 28 T cell receptor beta chains were all obtained from the same sample, sequenced in a study of Graves' ophthalmopathy and Graves' hyperthyroidism. Amplified material comprised TCR beta CDR3 regions derived from RNA transcripts. HTBI primers were used in a first-round RT-PCR, which preceded a second-round multiplex PCR. In TCRdb, the multiplex PCR reads were re-called with MiXCR into one record per CDR3 protein. The table lists 350,000 to 400,000 distinct CDR3 sequences, 15% of them singletons. Sequencing was done on a sample of peripheral blood. The receptors were sampled from a woman under 30 with stable Graves' hyperthyroidism.

This clonotype was detected many times. This sequence joins TRBV6-1 and TRBJ2-7, with D perhaps TRBD1 or TRBD2 (5 bases each). This CDR3 has 13 amino acids. Trimming shortened V by 7 bases and J by 0 bases, and 10 bases separated the two germline ends. Germline lookup yields CDR1 MNHNS and CDR2 SASEGT. CDR3 sequence reads: CASNGAFSYEQYF. The CDR3 coding sequence is TGTGCCAGCAACGGGGCGTTCTCCTACGAGCAGTACTTC.

This clonotype occurred many times. V and J are TRBV6-1 and TRBJ1-2; 7 bases line up with TRBD1. Germline V gene data show CDR1 as MNHNS and CDR2 as SASEGT. The V segment lost 4 bases and the J segment 3 bases; nucleotides outside the gene matches: 5. The CDR3 is made up of 14 amino acids. CDR3 nucleotide sequence: TGTGCCAGCAGTGTACGACAGGGAGACTATGGCTACACCTTC. This codes for CASSVRQGDYGYTF.

Many counts were recorded for this clonotype. V and J are TRBV20-1 and TRBJ2-7; D is unresolved. This CDR3 has 16 amino acids. The germline CDR1 and CDR2 sequences are DFQATT and SNEGSKA (reference sequence). V dropped 4 bases and J dropped 2 bases, with 21 bases sitting between them. In DNA, the CDR3 is TGCAGTGCTATCCGGTCGGCAGACTTGTCACCCTACGAGCAGTACTTC. It is translated as CSAIRSADLSPYEQYF.

This clonotype was picked up many times. The CDR3 DNA is TGTGCCAGCAGCCAAGTGGGGTACACTGAAGCTTTCTTT. Translated, it gives CASSQVGYTEAFF. The rearrangement links TRBV3-1 to TRBJ1-1; no reliable D call. CDR1 and CDR2 (germline): LGHDT, YNNKEL (reference sequence). V shed 1 base and J shed 3 bases, with 6 bases lying between them. This CDR3 spans 13 amino acids.

The chain carries TRBV18 and TRBJ1-1, with TRBD1 matching 11 bases. The CDR3 extends over 16 amino acids. V lost 8 bases, J lost 4 bases, and 12 bases stayed unmatched. Germline V gives CDR1 KGHSH, CDR2 LQKENI. The CDR3 here is CASAHRQGQGGTEAFF. DNA for the CDR3: TGTGCCAGCGCGCACCGCCAGGGACAGGGGGGCACTGAAGCTTTCTTT. Complete variable domain (other parts from reference TRBV18 and TRBJ1-1): NAGVMQNPRHLVRRRGQEARLRCSPMKGHSHVYWYRQLPEEGLKFMVYLQKENIIDESGMPKERFSAEFPKEGPSILRIQQVVRGDSAAYFCASAHRQGQGGTEAFFGQGTRLTVV.

This clonotype was recorded many times. The rearrangement joins TRBV14 to TRBJ1-1; D is ambiguous. Trimming shortened V by 3 bases and J by 0 bases, and 5 bases separated the two germline ends. Per the germline V gene, CDR1 is SGHDN and CDR2 is FVKESK. This CDR3 has 13 residues. CDR3 loop: CASSHGLNTEAFF. CDR3 DNA sequence: TGTGCCAGCAGCCATGGGCTGAACACTGAAGCTTTCTTT.

There are many counts of this clonotype. V and J are TRBV4-1 and TRBJ2-5; 8 bases align to TRBD2. Germline V CDR1 and CDR2: MGHRA, YSYEKL. After removal of 0 bases from V and 3 bases from J, the junction contained 9 bases not matched to a gene. This CDR3 region has 17 residues. CDR3 residues: CASSQDPLGLVKETQYF. The CDR3 coding sequence is TGCGCCAGCAGCCAAGATCCATTGGGACTAGTAAAAGAGACCCAGTACTTC.

The chain couples TRBV20-1 to TRBJ2-5; TRBD2 matches at 11 bases. The germline CDR1 and CDR2 sequences are DFQATT and SNEGSKA (reference sequence). The CDR3 has 15 amino acids. V lost 6 bases and J lost 1; bases outside the gene matches: 7. The CDR3 DNA sequence: TGCAGTGCCCAGGGACTAGCGGAGTTCCAAGAGACCCAGTACTTC. Translation gives CSAQGLAEFQETQYF.

This clonotype was observed many times. The rearrangement uses TRBV20-1 and TRBJ1-5; no firm D call. CDR1 and CDR2 from the germline V gene are DFQATT and SNEGSKA (reference sequence). With 8 bases removed from V and 0 bases from J, the gap between germline ends came to 14 bases. The CDR3 loop spans 14 amino acids. The CDR3 loop reads CSHRAGYSNQPQHF. The CDR3 nucleotides read TGCAGTCACCGGGCGGGGTATAGCAATCAGCCCCAGCATTTT.

This clonotype was observed many times. The chain links TRBV5-1 to TRBJ1-2, with D perhaps TRBD1 (6 bases). The ends were cut back, 2 bases at V and 2 bases at J, with 13 bases in the middle. From germline, CDR1 is SGHRS and CDR2 YFSETQ. The CDR3 covers 15 residues. The CDR3 sequence is CASSLYRETNYGYTF. In nucleotides, the CDR3 is TGCGCCAGCAGCTTATACAGGGAAACAAACTATGGCTACACCTTC.

This clonotype was seen at least ten times. The chain recombines TRBV11-2 with TRBJ2-2; no clear D. Germline lookup yields CDR1 SGHAT and CDR2 FQNNGV. The germline V and J ends were trimmed by 5 bases and 2 bases, with 12 bases remaining between them. This CDR3 contains 15 residues. The CDR3 DNA is TGTGCCAGCAGCGGGTGGTTACCTAACACCGGGGAGCTGTTTTTT. It is translated as CASSGWLPNTGELFF.

The chain links TRBV12-3 or TRBV12-4 to TRBJ1-2, with D unresolved. The CDR3 has 14 residues. The V end was cut by 6 bases, the J end by 2 bases, with 13 bases between. CDR3 in amino acids: CASSPLGDNYGYTF. CDR3 bases: TGTGCCAGCAGCCCGTTGGGAGACAACTATGGCTACACCTTC.

This chain connects TRBV9 to TRBJ2-5; tentatively, D is TRBD1 or TRBD2 (7 bases each). Deletions cut 9 bases from V and 1 base from J, with 13 bases between. CDR3 length: 13 residues. Germline V gene sequence: CDR1 SGDLS, CDR2 YYNGEE. The CDR3 nucleotides read TGTGCCAACAGGGGCGGGGGCCAAGAGACCCAGTACTTC. This translates into CANRGGGQETQYF.

This clonotype was recorded many times. The rearrangement links TRBV5-4 to TRBJ1-1; D gene uncertain. The CDR3 runs to 13 residues. V lost 0 bases and J lost 3, with 6 bases in between. The germline gives CDR1 SGHNT, CDR2 YYREEE (reference sequence). The chain's CDR3 is CASSLVADTEAFF. The CDR3 DNA reads as TGTGCCAGCAGCTTGGTGGCGGACACTGAAGCTTTCTTT.

This clonotype has just a few counts. This chain joins TRBV10-2 and TRBJ1-5; 9 bases match TRBD1. This CDR3 comprises 13 residues. The junction had 7 bases not matched to a gene; V was cut back by 4 bases and J by 12 bases. CDR1 and CDR2 from the germline V gene are WSHSY and SAAADI. The CDR3 DNA follows: TGCGCCAGCAGTGTAGGGACAGGGAATTACCAGCATTTT. Translation gives CASSVGTGNYQHF.

This clonotype has ten or more counts. The chain carries TRBV6-5 and TRBJ2-5, with D tentatively TRBD1 (5 bases). Per the germline V gene, CDR1 is MNHEY and CDR2 is SVGAGI. The ends were cut back, 2 bases at V and 4 bases at J, with 5 bases in the middle. CDR3 length: 12 amino acids. CDR3 nucleotides: TGTGCCAGCAGTTACAGGGGAGAGACCCAGTACTTC. It codes for CASSYRGETQYF.

This clonotype was detected ten times or more. CDR3 nucleotide sequence: TGTGCCAGCAGCCAATCACTAGCTACGGAGACCCAGTACTTC. Amino acids: CASSQSLATETQYF. The chain joins TRBV12-3 or TRBV12-4 to TRBJ2-5, with D possibly TRBD2 on 6 matching bases. Trimming took 6 bases from V and 5 from J, leaving 16 bases between them. The CDR3 is 14 residues long.

The chain employs TRBV12-5 and TRBJ1-1; D unclear. The CDR3 has 13 residues. CDR1 and CDR2 (germline): LGHNT, FRNRAP. V was trimmed by 6 bases and J by 3 bases, leaving 11 bases between them. The CDR3 sequence is CASGAPADTEAFF. The CDR3 coding sequence is TGTGCTAGTGGCGCCCCGGCGGACACTGAAGCTTTCTTT. Together with reference TRBV12-5 and TRBJ1-1, the CDR3 gives the full variable domain: DARVTQTPRHKVTEMGQEVTMRCQPILGHNTVFWYRQTMMQGLELLAYFRNRAPLDDSGMPKDRFSAEMPDATLATLKIQPSEPRDSAVYFCASGAPADTEAFFGQGTRLTVV.

This clonotype occurred many times. The genes are TRBV20-1 and TRBJ1-5, with 8 bases matching TRBD1. Germline CDR1 DFQATT, CDR2 SNEGSKA (reference sequence). The CDR3 runs 17 residues. J was trimmed by 2 bases and V by 5 bases; bases with no gene match: 14. The CDR3: CSAQDDTGGMGNQPQHF. The DNA for the CDR3 is TGCAGTGCTCAGGACGATACAGGGGGAATGGGCAATCAGCCCCAGCATTTT.

This chain links TRBV19 with TRBJ1-1, with D possibly TRBD1 on 6 matching bases. There are 13 residues in the CDR3. Trimming removed 9 bases at V and 5 bases at J, with 16 bases between. From germline, CDR1 is LNHDA and CDR2 SQIVND (reference sequence). CDR3 nucleotide sequence: TGTGCCAGCGCACAGGGTCGGGAAACTGAAGCTTTCTTT. Protein: CASAQGRETEAFF.

At least ten counts were recorded for this clonotype. CDR3 DNA: TGCAGTGCCCCGGGAACAGGGGGCAGGGAGACCCAGTACTTC. Translating it yields CSAPGTGGRETQYF. V and J are TRBV20-1 and TRBJ2-5; TRBD1 matches at 9 bases. After removal of 6 bases from V and 5 bases from J, the junction contained 10 bases not matched to a gene. This CDR3 has 14 residues. The germline CDR1 and CDR2 sequences are DFQATT and SNEGSKA (reference sequence).

This clonotype was detected many times. The V and J genes are TRBV20-1 and TRBJ1-3; D is undetermined. The CDR3 length is 13 residues. Trimming left V 6 bases short and J 0 bases short, with 9 bases between. Per the germline V gene, CDR1 is DFQATT and CDR2 is SNEGSKA (reference sequence). In DNA, the CDR3 is TGCAGTGCATGCGCCCCCTCTGGAAACACCATATATTTT. The encoded protein is CSACAPSGNTIYF.

This clonotype was counted many times. V and J are TRBV5-6 and TRBJ1-5, with 8 bases aligning to TRBD1. CDR1 is SGHDT, CDR2 YYEEEE, per germline. The CDR3 contains 15 residues. The ends lost 6 bases at V and 3 bases at J; junction bases unmatched: 8. CDR3 bases: TGTGCCAGCAAACTCAGGACAGGGTCCAATCAGCCCCAGCATTTT. Translated: CASKLRTGSNQPQHF.

Concerning this clonotype: Given a much more abundant clone one base away, this may be a read error. The chain has TRBV13 and TRBJ2-7, with 9 nucleotides matching TRBD1. Per germline, CDR1 PRHDT and CDR2 FYEKMQ (reference sequence). The CDR3 is made up of 14 amino acids. The CDR3 sequence is CASSSRDRAHEQCF. As DNA, the CDR3 is TGTGCCAGCAGCTCCCGGGACAGGGCCCACGAGCAGTGCTTC. Complete variable domain (other parts from reference TRBV13 and TRBJ2-7): AAGVIQSPRHLIKEKRETATLKCYPIPRHDTVYWYQQGPGQDPQFLISFYEKMQSDKGSIPDRFSAQQFSDYHSELNMSSLELGDSALYFCASSSRDRAHEQCFGPGTRLTVT.

This clonotype was seen many times. A much larger clone differs by one base, so this may be a read error. The chain couples TRBV6-1 to TRBJ2-7; D is unclear. CDR1 MNHNS and CDR2 SASEGT come from the germline V gene. The length of the CDR3 is 14 residues. The CDR3 reads CASSGQLSSHEQYF. CDR3 coding DNA: TGTGCCAGCAGTGGGCAGCTAAGCTCCCACGAGCAGTACTTC.

This clonotype was detected ten times or more. This chain links TRBV12-3 or TRBV12-4 with TRBJ1-1; D might be TRBD1 (6 bases). The CDR3 is 15 residues long. V was clipped by 6 bases and J by 8 bases, with 22 bases between them. The DNA of the CDR3 is TGTGCCAGCAGCTCCACAGGGAAAACTTTGAGAGAAGCTTTCTTT. Protein: CASSSTGKTLREAFF.

This clonotype was detected ten times or more. The chain combines TRBV10-3 with TRBJ2-2; no clear D gene. This CDR3 contains 15 residues. The ends were cut back, 6 bases at V and 1 base at J, with 12 bases in the middle. Germline V gene lookup returns CDR1 ENHRY and CDR2 SYGVKD. The CDR3 DNA reads as TGTGCCATCAGACCCGACCGATTGAACACCGGGGAGCTGTTTTTT. It yields the protein CAIRPDRLNTGELFF.

The V gene is TRBV6-2 or TRBV6-3, the J gene TRBJ2-7; D perhaps matches TRBD2 (5 bases). CDR1 MNHEY and CDR2 SVGEGT come from the germline V gene. Between the trimmed V and J ends, which lost 6 bases and 4 bases, there was a span of 16 bases. The length of the CDR3 is 14 residues. The CDR3 reads CASSQSGSLYEQYF. In nucleotides, the CDR3 is TGTGCCAGCAGCCAAAGTGGGAGCTTGTACGAGCAGTACTTC.